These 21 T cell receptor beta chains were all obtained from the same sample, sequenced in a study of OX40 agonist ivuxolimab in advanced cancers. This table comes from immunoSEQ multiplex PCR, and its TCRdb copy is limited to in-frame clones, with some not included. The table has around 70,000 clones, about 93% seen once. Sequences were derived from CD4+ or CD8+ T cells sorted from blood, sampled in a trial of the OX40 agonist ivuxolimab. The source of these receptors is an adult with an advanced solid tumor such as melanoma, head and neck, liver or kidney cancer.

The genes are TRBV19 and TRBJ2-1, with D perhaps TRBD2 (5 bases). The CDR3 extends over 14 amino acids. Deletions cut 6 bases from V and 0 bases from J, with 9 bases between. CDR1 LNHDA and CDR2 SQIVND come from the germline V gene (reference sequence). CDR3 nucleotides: TGTGCCAGTAGGGACTTAAGCTCCTACAATGAGCAGTTCTTC. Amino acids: CASRDLSSYNEQFF.

The CDR3 bases are TGTGCCAGCAGTACTGGACAGGGGCTGGTGGCTGAAGCTTTCTTT. The encoded protein is CASSTGQGLVAEAFF. The V gene is TRBV27, the J gene TRBJ1-1; 9 positions agree with TRBD1. The length of the CDR3 is 15 residues. V dropped 5 bases and J dropped 6; count of bases not matched to a gene: 10. The germline V gene encodes CDR1 MNHEY and CDR2 SMNVEV (reference sequence).

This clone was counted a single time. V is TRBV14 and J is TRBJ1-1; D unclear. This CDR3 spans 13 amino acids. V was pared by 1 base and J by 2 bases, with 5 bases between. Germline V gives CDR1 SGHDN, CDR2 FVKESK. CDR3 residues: CASSQGVNTEAFF. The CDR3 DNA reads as TGTGCCAGCAGCCAAGGGGTTAACACTGAAGCTTTCTTT.

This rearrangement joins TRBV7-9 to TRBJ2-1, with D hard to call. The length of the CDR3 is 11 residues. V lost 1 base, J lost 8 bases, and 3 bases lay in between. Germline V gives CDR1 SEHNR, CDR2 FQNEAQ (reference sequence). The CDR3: CASSLVDEQFF. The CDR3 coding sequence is TGTGCCAGCAGCTTAGTCGATGAGCAGTTCTTC.

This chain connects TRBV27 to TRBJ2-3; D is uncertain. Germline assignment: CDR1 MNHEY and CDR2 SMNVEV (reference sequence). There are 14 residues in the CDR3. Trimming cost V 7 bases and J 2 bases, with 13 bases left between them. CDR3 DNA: TGTGCCAGCAACCCGCGAGGATCCACAGATACGCAGTATTTT. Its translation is CASNPRGSTDTQYF.

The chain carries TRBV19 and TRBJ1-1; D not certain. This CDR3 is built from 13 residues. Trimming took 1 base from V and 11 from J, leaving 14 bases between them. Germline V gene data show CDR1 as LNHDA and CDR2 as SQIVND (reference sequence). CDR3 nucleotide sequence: TGTGCCAGTAGTATAGGGACCGCGGTCGGCGCTTTCTTT. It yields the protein CASSIGTAVGAFF.

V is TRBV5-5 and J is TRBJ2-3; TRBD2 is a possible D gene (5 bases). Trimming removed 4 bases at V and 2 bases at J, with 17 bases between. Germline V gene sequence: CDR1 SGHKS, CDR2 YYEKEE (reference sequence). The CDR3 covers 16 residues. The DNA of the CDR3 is TGTGCCAGCAGCCCCGGGATCTCTCCGGCCACAGATACGCAGTATTTT. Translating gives CASSPGISPATDTQYF.

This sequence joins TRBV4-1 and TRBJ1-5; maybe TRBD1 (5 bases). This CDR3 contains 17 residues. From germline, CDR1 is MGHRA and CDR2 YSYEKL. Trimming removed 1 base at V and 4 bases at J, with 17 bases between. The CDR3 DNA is TGCGCCAGCAGCCAAGTCATGGCAGCCGGGGGGAATCAGCCCCAGCATTTT. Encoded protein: CASSQVMAAGGNQPQHF.

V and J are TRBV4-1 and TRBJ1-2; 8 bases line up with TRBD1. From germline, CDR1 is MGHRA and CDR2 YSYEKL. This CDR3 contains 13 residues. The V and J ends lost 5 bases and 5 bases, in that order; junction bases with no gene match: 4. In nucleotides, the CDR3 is TGCGCCAGCAGCTGGGGGACAGGTTATGGCTACACCTTC. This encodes CASSWGTGYGYTF.

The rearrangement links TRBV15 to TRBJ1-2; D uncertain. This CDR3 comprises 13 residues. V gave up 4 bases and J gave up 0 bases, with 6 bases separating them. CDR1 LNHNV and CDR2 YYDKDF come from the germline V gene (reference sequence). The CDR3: CATSTLANYGYTF. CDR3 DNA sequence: TGTGCCACCAGCACTTTAGCTAACTATGGCTACACCTTC. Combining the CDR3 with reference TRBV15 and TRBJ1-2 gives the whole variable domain DAMVIQNPRYQVTQFGKPVTLSCSQTLNHNVMYWYQQKSSQAPKLLFHYYDKDFNNEADTPDNFQSRRPNTSFCFLDIRSPGLGDTAMYLCATSTLANYGYTFGSGTRLTVV.

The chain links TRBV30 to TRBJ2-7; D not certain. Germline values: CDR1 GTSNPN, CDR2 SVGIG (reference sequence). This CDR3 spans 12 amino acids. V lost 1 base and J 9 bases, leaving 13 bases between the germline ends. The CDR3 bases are TGTGCCTGGAGTGGTGCCGACCCCGGGCAGTACTTC. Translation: CAWSGADPGQYF.

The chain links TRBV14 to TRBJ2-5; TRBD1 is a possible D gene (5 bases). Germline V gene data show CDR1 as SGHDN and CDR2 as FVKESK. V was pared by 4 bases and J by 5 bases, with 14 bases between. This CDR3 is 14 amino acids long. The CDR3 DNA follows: TGTGCCAGCAGCCCTTTAGGGGCCTTGGAGACCCAGTACTTC. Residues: CASSPLGALETQYF.

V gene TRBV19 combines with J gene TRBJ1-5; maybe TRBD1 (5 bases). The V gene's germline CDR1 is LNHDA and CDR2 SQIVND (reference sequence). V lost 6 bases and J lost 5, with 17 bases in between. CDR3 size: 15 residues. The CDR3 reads CASSSFDRADQPQHF. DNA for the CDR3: TGTGCCAGTAGCAGCTTTGACAGAGCTGATCAGCCCCAGCATTTT. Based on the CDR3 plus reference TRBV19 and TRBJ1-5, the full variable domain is DGGITQSPKYLFRKEGQNVTLSCEQNLNHDAMYWYRQDPGQGLRLIYYSQIVNDFQKGDIAEGYSVSREKKESFPLTVTSAQKNPTAFYLCASSSFDRADQPQHFGDGTRLSIL.

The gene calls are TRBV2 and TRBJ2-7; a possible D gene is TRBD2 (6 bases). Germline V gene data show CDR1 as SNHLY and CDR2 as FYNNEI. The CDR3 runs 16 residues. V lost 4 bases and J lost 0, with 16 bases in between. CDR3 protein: CASSAAGRMSSYEQYF. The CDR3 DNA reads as TGTGCCAGCAGTGCCGCGGGACGCATGAGCTCCTACGAGCAGTACTTC.

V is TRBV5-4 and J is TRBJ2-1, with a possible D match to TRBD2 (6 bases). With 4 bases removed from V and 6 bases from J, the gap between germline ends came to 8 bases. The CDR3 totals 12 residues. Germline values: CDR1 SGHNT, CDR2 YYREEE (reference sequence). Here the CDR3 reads CASSTGVNEQFF. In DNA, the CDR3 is TGTGCCAGCAGCACGGGGGTCAATGAGCAGTTCTTC.

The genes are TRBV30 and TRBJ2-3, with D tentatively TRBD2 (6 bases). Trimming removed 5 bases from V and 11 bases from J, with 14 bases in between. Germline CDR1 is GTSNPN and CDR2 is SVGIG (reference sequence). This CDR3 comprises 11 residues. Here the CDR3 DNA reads TGTGCCTGGGGGGAGGACTTTGGGCAGTATTTT. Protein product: CAWGEDFGQYF.

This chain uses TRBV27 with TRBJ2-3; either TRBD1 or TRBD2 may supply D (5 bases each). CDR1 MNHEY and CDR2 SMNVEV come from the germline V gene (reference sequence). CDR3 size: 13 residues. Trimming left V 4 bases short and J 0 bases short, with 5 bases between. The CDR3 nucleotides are TGTGCCAGCAGTTGGGACAGCACAGATACGCAGTATTTT. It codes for CASSWDSTDTQYF.

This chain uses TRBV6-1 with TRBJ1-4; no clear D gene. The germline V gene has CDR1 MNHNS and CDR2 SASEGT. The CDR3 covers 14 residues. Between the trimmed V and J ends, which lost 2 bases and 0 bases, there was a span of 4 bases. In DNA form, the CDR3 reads TGTGCCAGCAGTGAATACGCAACTAATGAAAAACTGTTTTTT. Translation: CASSEYATNEKLFF.

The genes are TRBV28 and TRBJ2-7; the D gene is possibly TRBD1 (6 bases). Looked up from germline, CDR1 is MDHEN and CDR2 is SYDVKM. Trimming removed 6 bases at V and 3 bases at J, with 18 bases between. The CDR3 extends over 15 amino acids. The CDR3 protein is CASSDPRTAHYEQYF. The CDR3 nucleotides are TGTGCCAGCAGCGATCCCAGGACAGCCCACTACGAGCAGTACTTC.

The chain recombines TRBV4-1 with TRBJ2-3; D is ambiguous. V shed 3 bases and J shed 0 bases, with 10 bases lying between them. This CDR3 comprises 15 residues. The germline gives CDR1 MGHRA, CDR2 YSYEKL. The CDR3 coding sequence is TGCGCCAGCAGCCAGGGGTCGTCTAGCACAGATACGCAGTATTTT. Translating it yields CASSQGSSSTDTQYF.

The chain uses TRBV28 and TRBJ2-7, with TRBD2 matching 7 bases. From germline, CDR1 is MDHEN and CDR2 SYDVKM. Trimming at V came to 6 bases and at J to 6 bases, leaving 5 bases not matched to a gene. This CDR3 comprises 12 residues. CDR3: CASSTGGSEQYF. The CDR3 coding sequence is TGTGCCAGCAGCACGGGGGGTAGCGAGCAGTACTTC.